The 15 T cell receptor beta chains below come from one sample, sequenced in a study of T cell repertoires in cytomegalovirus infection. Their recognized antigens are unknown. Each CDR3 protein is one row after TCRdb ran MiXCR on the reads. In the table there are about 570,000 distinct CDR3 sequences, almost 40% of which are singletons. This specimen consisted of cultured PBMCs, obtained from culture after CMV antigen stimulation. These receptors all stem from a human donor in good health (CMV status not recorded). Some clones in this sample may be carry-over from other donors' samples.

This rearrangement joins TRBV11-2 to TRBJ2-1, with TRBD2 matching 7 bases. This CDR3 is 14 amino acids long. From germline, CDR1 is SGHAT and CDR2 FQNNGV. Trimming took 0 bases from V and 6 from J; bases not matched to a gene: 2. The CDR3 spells CASSLELASNEQFF. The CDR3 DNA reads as TGTGCCAGCAGCTTAGAACTAGCGAGCAATGAGCAGTTCTTC.

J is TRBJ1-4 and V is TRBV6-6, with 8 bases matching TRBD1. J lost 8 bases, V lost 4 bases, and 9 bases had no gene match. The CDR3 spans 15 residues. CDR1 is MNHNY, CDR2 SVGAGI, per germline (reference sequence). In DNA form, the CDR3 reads TGTGCCAGCAGTTTTCGGGACAGGTCAGGCGAAAAACTGTTTTTT. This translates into CASSFRDRSGEKLFF.

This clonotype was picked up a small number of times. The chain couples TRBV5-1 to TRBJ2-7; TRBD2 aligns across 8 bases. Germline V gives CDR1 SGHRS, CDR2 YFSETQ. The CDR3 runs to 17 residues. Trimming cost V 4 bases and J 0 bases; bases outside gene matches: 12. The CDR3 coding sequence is TGCGCCAGCAGCCGCATGAAGGGCGGGAGGTTCTCCTACGAGCAGTACTTC. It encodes CASSRMKGGRFSYEQYF.

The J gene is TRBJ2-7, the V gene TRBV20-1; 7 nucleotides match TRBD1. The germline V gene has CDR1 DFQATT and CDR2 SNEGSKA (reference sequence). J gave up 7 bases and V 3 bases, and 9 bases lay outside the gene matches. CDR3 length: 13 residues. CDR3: CSASLHRGKEQYF. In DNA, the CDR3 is TGCAGTGCTAGTTTACACAGGGGTAAAGAGCAGTACTTC.

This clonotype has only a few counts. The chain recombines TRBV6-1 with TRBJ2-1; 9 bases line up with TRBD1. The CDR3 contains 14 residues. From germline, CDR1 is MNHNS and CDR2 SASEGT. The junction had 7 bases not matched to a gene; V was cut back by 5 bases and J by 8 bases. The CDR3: CASSSGTGLDEQFF. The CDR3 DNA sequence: TGTGCCAGCAGTTCCGGGACAGGGCTGGATGAGCAGTTCTTC.

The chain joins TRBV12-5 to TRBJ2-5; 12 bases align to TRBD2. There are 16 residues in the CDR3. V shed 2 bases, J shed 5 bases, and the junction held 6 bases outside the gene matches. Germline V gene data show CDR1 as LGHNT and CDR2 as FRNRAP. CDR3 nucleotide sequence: TGTGCTAGTGGTTTGATGACTAGCGGGGGCTTGGAGACCCAGTACTTC. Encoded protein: CASGLMTSGGLETQYF.

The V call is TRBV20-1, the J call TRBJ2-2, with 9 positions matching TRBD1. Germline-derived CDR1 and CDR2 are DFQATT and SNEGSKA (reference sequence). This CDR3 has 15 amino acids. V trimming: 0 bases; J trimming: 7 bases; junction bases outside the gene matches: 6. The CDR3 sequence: CSARDFRTGVGELFF. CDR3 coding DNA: TGCAGTGCTAGAGATTTTAGGACAGGGGTCGGGGAGCTGTTTTTT.

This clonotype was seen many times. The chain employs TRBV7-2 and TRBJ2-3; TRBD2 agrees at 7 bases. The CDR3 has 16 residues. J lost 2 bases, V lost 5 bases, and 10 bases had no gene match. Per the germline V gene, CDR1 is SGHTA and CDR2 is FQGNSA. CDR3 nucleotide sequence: TGTGCCAGCAGCCTCCTGGGGCTAGCGGTCACAGATACGCAGTATTTT. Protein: CASSLLGLAVTDTQYF. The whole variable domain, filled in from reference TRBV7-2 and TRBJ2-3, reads GAGVSQSPSNKVTEKGKDVELRCDPISGHTALYWYRQSLGQGLEFLIYFQGNSAPDKSGLPSDRFSAERTGGSVSTLTIQRTQQEDSAVYLCASSLLGLAVTDTQYFGPGTRLTVL.

The CDR3 region has the DNA TGCAGTGCTAGCCCGGGTTACCCGTCCGATGAGCAGTTCTTC. It encodes CSASPGYPSDEQFF. The gene calls are TRBV20-1 and TRBJ2-1, with D hard to call. The CDR3 spans 14 residues. Germline CDR1 reads DFQATT; CDR2 reads SNEGSKA (reference sequence). Trimming took off 3 bases at V and 8 bases at J, with 17 bases between the two ends.

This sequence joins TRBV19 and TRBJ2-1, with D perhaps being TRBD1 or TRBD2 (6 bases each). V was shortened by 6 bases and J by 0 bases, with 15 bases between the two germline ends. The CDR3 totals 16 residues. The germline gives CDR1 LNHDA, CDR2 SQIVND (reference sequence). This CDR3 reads CASSPGAQSSYNEQFF. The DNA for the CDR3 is TGTGCCAGTAGCCCGGGGGCGCAGAGCTCCTACAATGAGCAGTTCTTC.

Here the CDR3 reads CASSELRVWDEQFF. For the CDR3, the DNA is TGTGCCAGCAGTGAATTGAGGGTTTGGGATGAGCAGTTCTTC. The genes are TRBV6-1 and TRBJ2-1, with D perhaps matching TRBD2 (5 bases). With 2 bases removed from V and 8 bases from J, the gap between germline ends came to 13 bases. The CDR3 is made up of 14 amino acids. Germline values: CDR1 MNHNS, CDR2 SASEGT.

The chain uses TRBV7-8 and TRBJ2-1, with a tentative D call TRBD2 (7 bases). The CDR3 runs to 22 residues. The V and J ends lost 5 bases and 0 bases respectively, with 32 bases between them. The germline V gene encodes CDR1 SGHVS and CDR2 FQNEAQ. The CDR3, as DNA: TGTGCCAGCAGCCAACAAGGAGGGGGGGGGCGCAGGATCGAAAGCTCCTACAATGAGCAGTTCTTC. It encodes CASSQQGGGGRRIESSYNEQFF.

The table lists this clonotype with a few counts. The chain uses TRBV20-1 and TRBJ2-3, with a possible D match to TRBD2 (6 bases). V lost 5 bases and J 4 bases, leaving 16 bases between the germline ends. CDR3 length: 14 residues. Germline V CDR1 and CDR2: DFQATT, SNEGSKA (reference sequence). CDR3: CSAPLSGDPDTQYF. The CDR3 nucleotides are TGCAGTGCTCCCCTCTCGGGGGACCCAGATACGCAGTATTTT.

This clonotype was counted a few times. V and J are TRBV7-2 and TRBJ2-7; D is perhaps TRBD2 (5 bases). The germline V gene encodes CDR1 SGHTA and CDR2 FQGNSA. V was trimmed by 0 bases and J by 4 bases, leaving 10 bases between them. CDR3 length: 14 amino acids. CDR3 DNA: TGTGCCAGCAGCTTAGCGGGAGATGAATACGAGCAGTACTTC. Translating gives CASSLAGDEYEQYF.

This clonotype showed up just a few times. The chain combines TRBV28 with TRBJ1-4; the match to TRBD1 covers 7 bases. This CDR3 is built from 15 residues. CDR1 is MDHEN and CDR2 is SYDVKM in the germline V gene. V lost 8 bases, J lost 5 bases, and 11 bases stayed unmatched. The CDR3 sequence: CASRAGTAPNEKLFF. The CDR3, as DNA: TGTGCCAGCCGGGCCGGGACAGCCCCCAATGAAAAACTGTTTTTT.